What follows are 5 T cell receptor beta chains derived from one specimen sequenced in a study of vaccination effects on CD4 cells after COVID-19. For these receptors, no antigen is known. Scientists isolated CD4+ T cells after an approximately 10-day culture period ended. Data came from immunoSEQ multiplex PCR; TCRdb stores just in-frame clones and leaves some out. Among about 58,000 clones, roughly 80% were seen once, and the ten largest hold approximately 2.8%. Specimen: CD4+ T cells from PBMCs cultured without peptide, collected before COVID-19 vaccination. The receptors derive from a human donor who received a COVID-19 vaccine.

The gene calls are TRBV9 and TRBJ2-7, with 8 bases matching TRBD1. Germline-derived CDR1 and CDR2 are SGDLS and YYNGEE. The V gene end was trimmed by 6 bases and the J gene end by 4 bases; junction bases not matched to a gene: 15. This CDR3 has 16 residues. CDR3 in DNA: TGTGCCAGCACCTGCACCTCGGCAGGGGGCATGTACGAGCAGTACGTC. Translating gives CASTCTSAGGMYEQYV.

V gene TRBV12-3 or TRBV12-4 combines with J gene TRBJ2-1; the D is unclear. This CDR3 is 13 amino acids long. With 6 bases removed from V and 7 bases from J, the gap between germline ends came to 13 bases. The CDR3 DNA sequence: TGTGCCAGCAGCTCGAGAGTCGGGAATGAGCAGTTCTTC. Translation gives CASSSRVGNEQFF.

The V gene is TRBV5-1, the J gene TRBJ2-3, with D possibly being TRBD1 (6 bases). In germline, CDR1 is SGHRS, CDR2 YFSETQ. The CDR3 consists of 15 residues. Trimming removed 4 bases from V and 9 bases from J, with 21 bases in between. This CDR3 is CASSPSPTQGSTQYF. CDR3 coding DNA: TGCGCCAGCAGCCCCTCGCCTACCCAGGGGAGCACGCAGTATTTT. Full variable domain (rest looked up from reference TRBV5-1 and TRBJ2-3): KAGVTQTPRYLIKTRGQQVTLSCSPISGHRSVSWYQQTPGQGLQFLFEYFSETQRNKGNFPGRFSGRQFSNSRSEMNVSTLELGDSALYLCASSPSPTQGSTQYFGPGTRLTVL.

This rearrangement joins TRBV28 to TRBJ2-3; TRBD1 is a possible D gene (6 bases). The CDR3 consists of 12 residues. Germline V lookup: CDR1 MDHEN, CDR2 SYDVKM. V was shortened by 10 bases and J by 2 bases, with 10 bases between the two germline ends. The CDR3 region has the DNA TGTGCCACGAAGGGGGACACAGATACGCAGTATTTT. Amino acid sequence: CATKGDTDTQYF.

The rearrangement links TRBV7-8 to TRBJ1-1; a weak D match, TRBD1 (6 bases). Per the germline V gene, CDR1 is SGHVS and CDR2 is FQNEAQ. The CDR3 spans 14 residues. The germline V and J ends were trimmed by 8 bases and 1 base, with 14 bases remaining between them. CDR3 loop: CASLRRDKNTEAFF. CDR3 coding DNA: TGTGCCAGCCTTCGACGGGACAAGAACACTGAAGCTTTCTTT. Supplemented by reference TRBV7-8 and TRBJ1-1, the full variable domain reads GAGVSQSPRYKVAKRGQDVALRCDPISGHVSLFWYQQALGQGPEFLTYFQNEAQLDKSGLPSDRFFAERPEGSVSTLKIQRTQQEDSAVYLCASLRRDKNTEAFFGQGTRLTVV.